This TCR beta chain was recovered during a study of T-cell memory formation after mild COVID-19. V dropped 6 bases and J dropped 8 bases, with 16 bases sitting between them. The CDR3 has 13 residues. TCRdb itself ran the 5' RACE reads through MiXCR, one entry per CDR3 protein. The table records 45,000 or so distinct CDR3 sequences, around 6.1% of them present only once. The receptor was derived from an adult who had mild COVID-19 (a few samples of this study predate the infection). Cell type and time point are not known. This sequence joins TRBV12-3 or TRBV12-4 and TRBJ1-2; TRBD1 might be the D (6 bases). The sample comprised PBMCs or a T cell subset sorted from them (not recorded which). As DNA, the CDR3 is TGTGCCAGCAGCTCCCACAGGGTAGAAGGCTACACCTTC. Translation gives CASSSHRVEGYTF.